One and the same sample provided the 30 T cell receptor beta chains below, sequenced in a study of post-analysis software for immune sequencing data. Broader study findings: Patients carried roughly 5 TRBV segments more frequently than controls did, and TRBV5-6, TRBV5-1 and TRBV20-1 were among them.

Presence of unique molecular identifiers characterized the TCR beta cDNA libraries. MiXCR, applied by TCRdb to the PCR reads, yields one record per CDR3 protein. Found here are approximately 690,000 distinct CDR3 sequences, approximately 59% of them singletons; the top ten hold approximately 10%. Their target antigens are unknown. The source material was blood. The receptors were sampled from a girl aged 2 to 9 with multiple sclerosis.

The rearrangement joins TRBV20-1 to TRBJ1-1; the D is unclear. The CDR3 is made up of 14 amino acids. The V gene's germline CDR1 is DFQATT and CDR2 SNEGSKA (reference sequence). V was cut by 5 bases and J by 5 bases, with 18 bases left in between. As DNA, the CDR3 is TGCAGTGCTTGGCGACCCTTGGGAGGAACTGAAGCTTTCTTT. Amino acids: CSAWRPLGGTEAFF.

The J gene is TRBJ2-7, the V gene TRBV12-5; no reliable D call. Germline V lookup: CDR1 LGHNT, CDR2 FRNRAP. The CDR3 contains 14 residues. The V end lost 6 bases, the J end lost 3 bases, and 15 bases lay between the germline ends. DNA of the CDR3: TGTGCTAGTGGCTCCGACCTCAGAGTCTACGAGCAGTACTTC. This gives the protein CASGSDLRVYEQYF.

V is TRBV24-1 and J is TRBJ2-1; D ambiguous. Trimming removed 3 bases from V and 5 bases from J, with 10 bases in between. The CDR3 extends over 14 amino acids. The germline V gene has CDR1 KGHDR and CDR2 SFDVKD. The CDR3 DNA is TGTGCCACCAGTGATACACTAAAAAACAATGAGCAGTTCTTC. As protein: CATSDTLKNNEQFF.

The chain links TRBV6-5 to TRBJ1-5; 9 nucleotides line up with TRBD1. CDR3 size: 15 residues. Looked up from germline, CDR1 is MNHEY and CDR2 is SVGAGI. Trimming at V came to 7 bases and at J to 1 base, leaving 5 bases not matched to a gene. CDR3 region: CASKVQGASNQPQHF. Here the CDR3 DNA reads TGTGCCAGCAAAGTACAGGGGGCAAGCAATCAGCCCCAGCATTTT.

This clonotype has a handful of counts. The J gene is TRBJ2-7, the V gene TRBV21-1; TRBD1 is the table's D call, not checked against the DNA. TRBV21-1 is given as a pseudogene. The CDR3 extends over 15 amino acids. This chain's CDR3 is CASPTRRLCLEEQYF. The CDR3 region has the DNA TGTGCCAGCCCTACGCGCAGGCTCTGTCTTGAAGAGCAGTACTTC.

This clonotype was seen a few times. CDR3 sequence: CASSSTGYSYNEQFF. CDR3 coding DNA: TGCGCCAGCAGCTCCACAGGATACTCCTACAATGAGCAGTTCTTC. The rearrangement joins TRBV5-1 to TRBJ2-1; D might be TRBD1 (5 bases). Germline V gives CDR1 SGHRS, CDR2 YFSETQ. CDR3 size: 15 residues. Trimming removed 3 bases at V and 0 bases at J, with 10 bases between.

The rearrangement uses TRBV9 and TRBJ2-5; D gene ambiguous. The DNA end is more similar to TRBJ2-7, so the J call may be wrong. Germline CDR1 and CDR2: SGDLS and YYNGEE. This CDR3 spans 14 amino acids. CDR3 DNA: TGTGCCAGCAGCGTAGAGGGCAATCCTAACGAGCAGTACTTC. Amino acid sequence: CASSVEGNPNEQYF.

The sample holds a few counts of this clonotype. The chain carries TRBV6-6 and TRBJ1-6, with D unclear. Germline V gene data show CDR1 as MNHNY and CDR2 as SVGAGI (reference sequence). Trimming took off 11 bases at V and 1 base at J, with 9 bases between the two ends. The CDR3 spans 13 residues. The DNA of the CDR3 is TGTGCCGCCTTGGCGTCCTATAATTCACCCCTCCACTTT. Encoded protein: CAALASYNSPLHF.

This rearrangement joins TRBV6-6 to TRBJ2-3; 11 nucleotides agree with TRBD2. The germline V gene has CDR1 MNHNY and CDR2 SVGAGI (reference sequence). Trimming cost V 6 bases and J 3 bases; bases outside gene matches: 11. CDR3 length: 17 amino acids. The CDR3 coding sequence is TGTGCCAGCAGACCACTTAGCGGGGGGGGCACTACAGATACGCAGTATTTT. It codes for CASRPLSGGGTTDTQYF.

This clonotype has just a few counts. The chain carries TRBV7-9 and TRBJ2-6; tentative D call: TRBD2 (6 bases). The V end was cut by 5 bases, the J end by 0 bases, with 11 bases between. The CDR3 length is 16 residues. Looked up from germline, CDR1 is SEHNR and CDR2 is FQNEAQ (reference sequence). The DNA of the CDR3 is TGTGCCAGCAGCCCGGGAGTCCGCTCTGGGGCCAACGTCCTGACTTTC. The encoded protein is CASSPGVRSGANVLTF.

V usage is TRBV10-3 and J usage is TRBJ2-5, with D maybe TRBD1 (6 bases). The CDR3 contains 14 residues. The V and J ends lost 6 bases and 2 bases respectively, with 13 bases between them. Germline V gene sequence: CDR1 ENHRY, CDR2 SYGVKD. The CDR3 region is CAIRTGEGQETQYF. The CDR3 nucleotides read TGTGCCATCAGGACAGGTGAAGGGCAAGAGACCCAGTACTTC.

V usage is TRBV29-1 and J usage is TRBJ2-5; possibly TRBD2 for D (6 bases). With the DNA end fitting TRBJ2-7 better, the J assignment may be wrong. Germline assignment: CDR1 SQVTM and CDR2 ANQGSEA. There are 12 residues in the CDR3. The CDR3 nucleotides are TGCAGCGTTGATGGCGGAGCGGGCGAGCAGTACTTC. Amino acid sequence: CSVDGGAGEQYF.

This chain links TRBV4-2 with TRBJ2-1; TRBD2 aligns across 11 bases. The trim removed 4 bases at V and 10 bases at J, leaving 6 bases unmatched. The CDR3 has 14 amino acids. CDR1 and CDR2 (germline): LGHNA, YNFKEQ. In DNA form, the CDR3 reads TGTGCCAGCAGCCTAGCGGGGGGGAAGGGGGAGCAGTTCTTC. This translates into CASSLAGGKGEQFF.

For this clonotype: Possible read error: a much larger clone is one base away. The DNA for the CDR3 is TGTGCCAGCAGCTCCCTACAGACGAGCGGGAGCTCCCACGAGCAGTACTTC. Encoded protein: CASSSLQTSGSSHEQYF. The rearrangement uses TRBV11-2 and TRBJ2-5, with 8 positions matching TRBD2. Judging by the DNA end, TRBJ2-7 fits better; the J call may be wrong. Germline V CDR1 and CDR2: SGHAT, FQNNGV. The CDR3 is 17 residues long.

The chain links TRBV10-3 to TRBJ2-5; no clear D. Germline CDR1 ENHRY, CDR2 SYGVKD. V was pared by 3 bases and J by 4 bases, with 9 bases between. The CDR3 is 13 amino acids. Here the CDR3 reads CAISDRSPETQYF. Here the CDR3 DNA reads TGTGCCATCAGTGACAGATCCCCAGAGACCCAGTACTTC.

This sequence joins TRBV21-1 and TRBJ2-5; the table's TRBD1 call for D was not verified on the DNA. The J call is uncertain, as TRBJ2-7 better fits the DNA end. TRBV21-1 is an annotated pseudogene. This CDR3 region has 15 residues. Here the CDR3 DNA reads TGTGCCAGCAGCAACCCCGGGACACCACACTACGAGCAGTACTTC. It is translated as CASSNPGTPHYEQYF.

The chain is built from TRBV5-1 and TRBJ2-1, with 11 bases identical to TRBD2. The junction had 9 bases not matched to a gene; V was cut back by 5 bases and J by 8 bases. The CDR3 totals 15 residues. In germline, CDR1 is SGHRS, CDR2 YFSETQ. The CDR3 DNA follows: TGCGCCAGCAGTTCCGGGACTAGCGGACACGATGAGCAGTTCTTC. Its translation is CASSSGTSGHDEQFF.

About this clonotype itself: Sequence at one end of the junction differs from germline and may be a read error. The chain combines TRBV5-1 with TRBJ2-6; 7 bases are a match to TRBD2. The V gene's germline CDR1 is SGHRS and CDR2 YFSETQ. This CDR3 comprises 16 residues. The CDR3 sequence is CARSVGGDSGANVLTF. The CDR3 DNA sequence: TGCGCCCGCAGCGTGGGAGGGGACTCTGGGGCCAACGTCCTGACTTTC.

The gene calls are TRBV29-1 and TRBJ2-5; the match to TRBD1 covers 8 bases. The CDR3 has 15 amino acids. CDR1 and CDR2 from the germline V gene are SQVTM and ANQGSEA. Trimming took 3 bases from V and 4 from J; bases not matched to a gene: 10. The CDR3 nucleotides read TGCAGCGTTGATGGGGAAGGGGACAGGCGAGAGACCCAGTACTTC. It is translated as CSVDGEGDRRETQYF.

This clonotype was seen only a few times. V and J are TRBV7-9 and TRBJ2-3; D could derive from TRBD1 or TRBD2 (5 bases each). CDR1 is SEHNR and CDR2 is FQNEAQ in the germline V gene (reference sequence). V was shortened by 5 bases and J by 4 bases, with 10 bases between the two germline ends. This CDR3 spans 13 amino acids. For the CDR3, the DNA is TGTGCCAGCAGCCCCACGGGGCCAGATACGCAGTATTTT. Translated: CASSPTGPDTQYF.

The rearrangement joins TRBV10-3 to TRBJ2-5; 7 bases match TRBD1. J gave up 1 base and V 6 bases, and 8 bases lay outside the gene matches. The CDR3 consists of 15 residues. CDR1 is ENHRY and CDR2 is SYGVKD in the germline V gene. The CDR3 coding sequence is TGTGCCATCAGCCATGGGACAGCAATCCAAGAGACCCAGTACTTC. It translates to CAISHGTAIQETQYF.

This clonotype was recorded once. The V call is TRBV9, the J call TRBJ2-1; D is uncertain. This CDR3 is built from 14 residues. Germline V gene lookup returns CDR1 SGDLS and CDR2 YYNGEE. V lost 0 bases to trimming and J lost 0 bases, with 4 bases between them. The CDR3 coding sequence is TGTGCCAGCAGCGTAGCTTTCTCCTACAATGAGCAGTTCTTC. Translated, it gives CASSVAFSYNEQFF.

This chain connects TRBV20-1 to TRBJ2-7; D is unresolved. Trimming cost V 7 bases and J 0 bases, with 13 bases left between them. The CDR3 length is 13 residues. CDR1 and CDR2 from the germline V gene are DFQATT and SNEGSKA (reference sequence). The CDR3: CSGGESSSYEQYF. CDR3 coding DNA: TGCAGTGGAGGAGAATCTAGCTCCTACGAGCAGTACTTC.

This chain links TRBV9 with TRBJ2-6; 7 bases line up with TRBD1. Germline loops: CDR1 SGDLS, CDR2 YYNGEE. After removal of 3 bases from V and 1 base from J, the junction contained 7 bases not matched to a gene. This CDR3 contains 17 residues. CDR3 protein: CASSAGLTGSGANVLTF. DNA for the CDR3: TGTGCCAGCAGCGCGGGATTGACAGGGTCTGGGGCCAACGTCCTGACTTTC.

This clonotype came up once. Written as DNA, the CDR3 is TGTGCCATCAGTGCCTTTGGGACTAGCGGGAACCCCATGACCAATGAGCAGTTCTTC. The encoded protein is CAISAFGTSGNPMTNEQFF. V usage is TRBV10-3 and J usage is TRBJ2-1; the match to TRBD2 covers 13 bases. This CDR3 spans 19 amino acids. Germline CDR1 is ENHRY and CDR2 is SYGVKD. The junction had 15 bases not matched to a gene; V was cut back by 4 bases and J by 6 bases.

This clonotype has only a few counts. This chain uses TRBV20-1 with TRBJ2-1; perhaps TRBD2 as D (6 bases). Germline-derived CDR1 and CDR2 are DFQATT and SNEGSKA (reference sequence). V shed 4 bases and J shed 8 bases, with 15 bases lying between them. The CDR3 sequence is 13 residues long. CDR3 bases: TGCAGTGCTAACCCGACTAGTCGGGATGAGCAGTTCTTC. Its protein product is CSANPTSRDEQFF.

Remarks on this clonotype: One junction end does not reproduce the germline sequence, and a read error may be involved. V usage is TRBV10-3 and J usage is TRBJ2-1; perhaps TRBD2 as D (6 bases). Germline V gene sequence: CDR1 ENHRY, CDR2 SYGVKD. This CDR3 has 15 residues. CDR3 sequence: CAISAPTREEGERFF. As DNA, the CDR3 is TGTGCCATCAGTGCACCGACTAGGGAGGAGGGTGAGCGGTTCTTC.

This clonotype was detected a few times. This sequence joins TRBV10-2 and TRBJ2-5; D is perhaps TRBD2 (6 bases). Per the germline V gene, CDR1 is WSHSY and CDR2 is SAAADI. Trimming took 2 bases from V and 11 from J, leaving 18 bases between them. The CDR3 is 14 residues long. The CDR3 loop is CASSEVAVYNEQYF. The CDR3 nucleotides are TGCGCCAGCAGTGAGGTAGCGGTATACAATGAGCAGTACTTC.

The chain employs TRBV6-5 and TRBJ2-7, with TRBD1 identical over 9 bases. Near its end, the DNA agrees better with TRBJ2-5, so the J call may be wrong. The CDR3 is 15 residues long. From germline, CDR1 is MNHEY and CDR2 SVGAGI. DNA of the CDR3: TGTGCCAGCAGTCACACAACAGGGGGCGGGGAGACCCAGTACTTC. This sequence encodes CASSHTTGGGETQYF.

The V and J genes are TRBV29-1 and TRBJ2-2; TRBD1 or TRBD2 may be the D gene (7 bases each). The germline V gene encodes CDR1 SQVTM and CDR2 ANQGSEA. CDR3 length: 12 amino acids. CDR3 in DNA: TGCAGTACCAGGGGGGGATCCGGGGAGCTGTTTTTT. Translated, it gives CSTRGGSGELFF.